Below, 10 T cell receptor beta chains from the same sample are listed, as sequenced in a study of CDR3 diversity in severe acne. TCRdb reprocessed the PCR reads via MiXCR and lists one record per CDR3 protein. The sample yields approximately 79,000 distinct CDR3 sequences, over 45% seen once. Source material: blood. These receptor sequences come from a male donor in good health, serving as a control.

A word on this clonotype: A read error is possible here, since a much larger clone lies one base away. The chain is built from TRBV6-6 and TRBJ2-7; either TRBD1 or TRBD2 may fit D (5 bases each). The V gene's germline CDR1 is MNHNY and CDR2 SVGAGI (reference sequence). V was pared by 6 bases and J by 2 bases, with 17 bases between. CDR3 length: 15 residues. The CDR3 protein is CASSNLHGGPYEQYF. CDR3 DNA sequence: TGTGCCAGCAGCAACCTACATGGGGGACCCTACGAGCAGTACTTC.

This clonotype was counted a few times. The chain couples TRBV29-1 to TRBJ2-7, with a weak D call TRBD1 (5 bases). This CDR3 comprises 11 residues. Germline V gives CDR1 SQVTM, CDR2 ANQGSEA. The V end lost 7 bases, the J end lost 5 bases, and 12 bases lay between the germline ends. Written as DNA, the CDR3 is TGCAGCGGCCGCAGGGATCACGAGCAGTACTTC. This translates into CSGRRDHEQYF.

This clonotype appeared once. This chain connects TRBV6-1 to TRBJ2-1; 9 bases line up with TRBD2. Per the germline V gene, CDR1 is MNHNS and CDR2 is SASEGT. Losses at the gene ends were 4 bases for V and 3 bases for J; bases not matched to a gene: 16. The CDR3 is made up of 19 amino acids. Here the CDR3 reads CASSGANSGRTYIYNEQFF. DNA of the CDR3: TGTGCCAGCAGTGGGGCTAACAGCGGGAGGACGTACATCTACAATGAGCAGTTCTTC.

The chain joins TRBV10-2 to TRBJ2-4, with D unclear. V was trimmed by 6 bases and J by 8 bases, leaving 14 bases between them. Germline values: CDR1 WSHSY, CDR2 SAAADI. The CDR3 sequence is 13 residues long. This chain's CDR3 is CASSRADQDIQYF. CDR3 nucleotides: TGCGCCAGCAGCCGGGCGGACCAAGACATTCAGTACTTC.

Ten or more counts support this clonotype. The J gene is TRBJ1-5, the V gene TRBV5-6; D perhaps matches TRBD1 (5 bases). Per germline, CDR1 SGHDT and CDR2 YYEEEE. Trimming shortened V by 3 bases and J by 0 bases, and 10 bases separated the two germline ends. The CDR3 is made up of 15 amino acids. For the CDR3, the DNA is TGTGCCAGCAGCTCAAAGGGGAATAGCAATCAGCCCCAGCATTTT. Translating it yields CASSSKGNSNQPQHF.

Ten or more counts support this clonotype. The CDR3 DNA follows: TGTGCCAGCAGCGCACTCACAGATACGCAGTATTTT. This translates into CASSALTDTQYF. The V gene is TRBV9, the J gene TRBJ2-3; D gene ambiguous. The CDR3 loop spans 12 amino acids. V lost 3 bases and J lost 2, with 4 bases in between. The V gene's germline CDR1 is SGDLS and CDR2 YYNGEE.

This clonotype appeared many times. The V and J genes are TRBV27 and TRBJ1-5; D is possibly TRBD1 (5 bases). The CDR3 covers 15 residues. Germline-derived CDR1 and CDR2 are MNHEY and SMNVEV (reference sequence). V was clipped by 3 bases and J by 3 bases, with 12 bases between them. In nucleotides, the CDR3 is TGTGCCAGCAGTTTTGGGACGGGAGTCAATCAGCCCCAGCATTTT. This translates into CASSFGTGVNQPQHF.

Concerning this clonotype itself: One end of the junction fails to match germline, which may point to a read error. The gene calls are TRBV7-6 and TRBJ2-7; perhaps D is TRBD1 or TRBD2 (5 bases each). The germline CDR1 and CDR2 sequences are SGHVS and FNYEAQ. This CDR3 is 11 amino acids long. The DNA for the CDR3 is TGTGCCAGCAGCCCCGGGGCCGAGCAGCACTTC. Its protein is CASSPGAEQHF.

By frequency in the sample, this clonotype is medium-sized. The chain combines TRBV5-1 with TRBJ2-7; D is unclear. Germline V lookup: CDR1 SGHRS, CDR2 YFSETQ. The CDR3 length is 15 residues. V dropped 0 bases and J dropped 11 bases, with 21 bases sitting between them. The CDR3 DNA reads as TGCGCCAGCAGCTTGGGTGGGTATAGCCGGGCGGACGAGTACTTC. It specifies CASSLGGYSRADEYF.

The chain employs TRBV20-1 and TRBJ2-7; 7 bases line up with TRBD1. The CDR3 extends over 12 amino acids. V lost 4 bases and J lost 5; bases outside the gene matches: 5. The V gene's germline CDR1 is DFQATT and CDR2 SNEGSKA (reference sequence). The CDR3 nucleotides read TGCAGTGCTACGCGACAGGGTAACGAGCAGTACTTC. Translation: CSATRQGNEQYF.